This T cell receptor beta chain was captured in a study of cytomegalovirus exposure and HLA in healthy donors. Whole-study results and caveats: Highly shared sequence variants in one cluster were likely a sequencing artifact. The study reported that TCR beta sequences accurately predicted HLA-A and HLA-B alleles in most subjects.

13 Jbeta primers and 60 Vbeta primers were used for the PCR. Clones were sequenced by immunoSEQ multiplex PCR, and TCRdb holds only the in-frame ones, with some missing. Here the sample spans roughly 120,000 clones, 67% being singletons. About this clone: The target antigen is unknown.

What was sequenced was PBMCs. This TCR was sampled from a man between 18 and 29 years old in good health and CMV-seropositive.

The CDR3 here is CAISGTGLAGGLPHNEQFF. The CDR3 DNA follows: TGTGCCATCAGTGGCACGGGACTAGCGGGGGGCCTTCCCCACAATGAGCAGTTCTTC. The gene calls are TRBV10-3 and TRBJ2-1, with TRBD2 matching 15 bases. From germline, CDR1 is ENHRY and CDR2 SYGVKD. V lost 4 bases to trimming and J lost 5 bases; unmatched junction nucleotides: 12. The CDR3 spans 19 residues.